This T cell receptor (beta chain) was identified in a study of shared clonotypes between healthy human individuals. After removal of 3 bases from V and 8 bases from J, the junction contained 18 bases not matched to a gene. Germline values: CDR1 SGHAT, CDR2 FQNNGV. The CDR3 extends over 17 amino acids. The method was immunoSEQ multiplex PCR; TCRdb's version includes in-frame clones alone and lacks a portion of them. The data contain a few million clones, under 95% of them singletons. The sample taken for sequencing was naive CD4+ T cells from PBMCs. Subset specified: CD45RA+ positively selected. This rearrangement joins TRBV11-2 to TRBJ1-2; TRBD1 aligns across 7 bases. This sequence was found in a man between 18 and 35 years old in good health. Some clones in this sample may be carry-over from other donors' samples. This CDR3 reads CASSLEGRGVVRGGYTF. The CDR3 DNA sequence: TGTGCCAGCAGCTTGGAGGGCAGGGGGGTTGTGCGAGGCGGCTACACCTTC. Supplemented by reference TRBV11-2 and TRBJ1-2, the full variable domain reads EAGVAQSPRYKIIEKRQSVAFWCNPISGHATLYWYQQILGQGPKLLIQFQNNGVVDDSQLPKDRFSAERLKGVDSTLKIQPAKLEDSAVYLCASSLEGRGVVRGGYTFGSGTRLTVV.